What follows are 10 T cell receptor beta chains derived from one specimen sequenced in a study of blood T cell repertoires in COVID-19. The table came from immunoSEQ multiplex PCR; TCRdb's copy has only in-frame clones and leaves some out. Of more than 250,000 clones in the sample, around 90% are singletons; the top ten hold about 0.65%. The sample consisted of peripheral blood. These receptors were taken from a human donor in a cohort sampled during active COVID-19.

This chain joins TRBV7-2 and TRBJ2-7, with a tentative D call TRBD1 (6 bases). Deletions cut 4 bases from V and 3 bases from J, with 10 bases between. CDR1 is SGHTA and CDR2 is FQGNSA in the germline V gene. The CDR3 sequence is 13 residues long. DNA of the CDR3: TGTGCCAGCAGCTCCGTAGGGGGCTACGAGCAGTACTTC. It is translated as CASSSVGGYEQYF.

The V and J genes are TRBV11-2 and TRBJ2-2; a weak D match, TRBD1 (6 bases). This CDR3 region has 15 residues. V was shortened by 3 bases and J by 5 bases, with 13 bases between the two germline ends. Germline V gives CDR1 SGHAT, CDR2 FQNNGV. The DNA for the CDR3 is TGTGCCAGCAGCTTCCAGGGCAGGGGAACCGGGGAGCTGTTTTTT. Protein: CASSFQGRGTGELFF.

This clone was seen a single time. This chain connects TRBV28 to TRBJ2-7; D possibly corresponds to TRBD2 (5 bases). The germline V and J ends were trimmed by 7 bases and 4 bases, with 14 bases remaining between them. Germline-derived CDR1 and CDR2 are MDHEN and SYDVKM. CDR3 length equals 13 residues. The CDR3 here is CASTPQAGYEQYF. The CDR3 DNA reads TGTGCCAGCACCCCCCAGGCGGGTTACGAGCAGTACTTC.

This chain joins TRBV4-1 and TRBJ2-5; D is possibly TRBD2 (6 bases). With 8 bases removed from V and 4 bases from J, the gap between germline ends came to 20 bases. The CDR3 spans 15 residues. Germline CDR1 reads MGHRA; CDR2 reads YSYEKL. The CDR3 is CASATGTGGGETQYF. The CDR3 region has the DNA TGCGCCAGCGCAACCGGGACTGGGGGAGGAGAGACCCAGTACTTC.

The chain uses TRBV30 and TRBJ1-1; no clear D. Germline-derived CDR1 and CDR2 are GTSNPN and SVGIG (reference sequence). The V and J ends lost 1 base and 8 bases respectively, with 8 bases between them. This CDR3 spans 11 amino acids. CDR3 region: CAWSELQEAFF. CDR3 nucleotides: TGTGCCTGGAGTGAATTACAGGAAGCTTTCTTT.

V usage is TRBV18 and J usage is TRBJ2-7; D is ambiguous. CDR3 length: 14 amino acids. V lost 2 bases, J lost 6 bases, and 14 bases lay in between. In germline, CDR1 is KGHSH, CDR2 LQKENI. DNA of the CDR3: TGTGCCAGCTCACCAGCTTCGAGTCGCCTCGAGCAGTACTTC. The encoded protein is CASSPASSRLEQYF. Using reference TRBV18 and TRBJ2-7 for the parts outside the CDR3, the full variable domain is NAGVMQNPRHLVRRRGQEARLRCSPMKGHSHVYWYRQLPEEGLKFMVYLQKENIIDESGMPKERFSAEFPKEGPSILRIQQVVRGDSAAYFCASSPASSRLEQYFGPGTRLTVT.

The chain is built from TRBV19 and TRBJ1-5; possibly TRBD1 for D (5 bases). Germline CDR1 and CDR2: LNHDA and SQIVND (reference sequence). V lost 5 bases and J 6 bases, leaving 17 bases between the germline ends. The CDR3 consists of 15 residues. CDR3 region: CASSEGAGVFQPQHF. DNA for the CDR3: TGTGCCAGTAGTGAGGGCGCGGGGGTATTTCAGCCCCAGCATTTT. The full variable domain, completed using reference TRBV19 and TRBJ1-5, is DGGITQSPKYLFRKEGQNVTLSCEQNLNHDAMYWYRQDPGQGLRLIYYSQIVNDFQKGDIAEGYSVSREKKESFPLTVTSAQKNPTAFYLCASSEGAGVFQPQHFGDGTRLSIL.

This clone came up a few times. This chain uses TRBV5-1 with TRBJ1-4; D uncertain. Between the trimmed V and J ends, which lost 4 bases and 7 bases, there was a span of 11 bases. Per germline, CDR1 SGHRS and CDR2 YFSETQ. CDR3 length: 13 residues. CDR3 DNA sequence: TGCGCCAGCAGCCAGCCAGGTCGTGAAAAACTGTTTTTT. It yields the protein CASSQPGREKLFF.

The chain combines TRBV5-4 with TRBJ1-2; D is perhaps TRBD1 (5 bases). Per germline, CDR1 SGHNT and CDR2 YYREEE (reference sequence). V lost 2 bases, J lost 4 bases, and 21 bases lay in between. This CDR3 is built from 17 residues. CDR3 amino acids: CASSFSAGSDAGYGYTF. CDR3 bases: TGTGCCAGCAGCTTTTCCGCAGGGTCGGACGCTGGCTATGGCTACACCTTC.

The genes are TRBV2 and TRBJ1-6, with D possibly being TRBD1 (5 bases). Germline V gene data show CDR1 as SNHLY and CDR2 as FYNNEI. CDR3 length: 14 amino acids. Trimming pared 8 bases from V and 9 bases from J, leaving 17 bases between. The CDR3 loop reads CASEWGREGSPLHF. In DNA form, the CDR3 reads TGTGCCAGCGAGTGGGGCAGGGAGGGTTCACCCCTCCACTTT.